This T cell receptor (beta chain) was captured in a study of molecular identifiers for immune sequencing clone quantification. Study-wide findings and caveats: Clonotypes topping 20 RNA copies carried over 99% of effector molecules but under 1% of naive ones.

MiXCR, run by TCRdb on the PCR reads, gives a single entry per CDR3 protein. The sample yields approximately 630,000 distinct CDR3 sequences, roughly 25% seen once. Naive CD8 T cells were sorted, and the gate applied was CD8+CD4-CCR7+CD45RA+. Trimming at V came to 10 bases and at J to 0 bases, leaving 13 bases not matched to a gene. The CDR3 loop spans 16 amino acids. CDR1 and CDR2 from the germline V gene are SGHRS and YFSETQ. Comments on this clonotype: Its antigen is unknown. This may be a read error: a much more frequent sequence differs by one nucleotide.

The clonotype originates from a human donor in good health. Some libraries in this study had Jurkat cell RNA spiked in. This rearrangement joins TRBV5-1 to TRBJ2-7, with 10 bases lining up with TRBD1. Material for sequencing was naive CD8+ T cells from blood, with Jurkat cell RNA spiked in. Subset described: FACS-sorted CD8+CD4-CCR7+CD45RA+ naive T cells. DNA of the CDR3: TGCGCCGGAAGGGACAGGGGCGTCGCGACCTCCTACGAGCAGTACTTC. Translating gives CAGRDRGVATSYEQYF. The whole variable domain, filled in from reference TRBV5-1 and TRBJ2-7, reads KAGVTQTPRYLIKTRGQQVTLSCSPISGHRSVSWYQQTPGQGLQFLFEYFSETQRNKGNFPGRFSGRQFSNSRSEMNVSTLELGDSALYLCAGRDRGVATSYEQYFGPGTRLTVT.